Presented here are 2 T cell receptor beta chains from one specimen sequenced in a study of blood T cell repertoires in COVID-19. Data came from immunoSEQ multiplex PCR; TCRdb stores just in-frame clones and leaves some out. This sample has roughly 350,000 clones, with around nine tenths found just once. The sample consisted of peripheral blood. The receptor source for this set is a woman aged 70-85 years with COVID-19, enrolled during active disease.

The chain employs TRBV11-2 and TRBJ1-1, with unresolved D. Trimming pared 5 bases from V and 1 base from J, leaving 11 bases between. Germline V gene lookup returns CDR1 SGHAT and CDR2 FQNNGV. This CDR3 is 14 amino acids long. CDR3 sequence: CASSPQFGNTEAFF. The DNA of the CDR3 is TGTGCCAGCAGCCCCCAGTTTGGGAACACTGAAGCTTTCTTT.

The rearrangement uses TRBV6-5 and TRBJ1-2; 9 bases line up with TRBD1. The V gene end was trimmed by 2 bases and the J gene end by 8 bases; junction bases not matched to a gene: 6. CDR1 MNHEY and CDR2 SVGAGI come from the germline V gene. The CDR3 totals 14 residues. The CDR3 sequence: CASSYARTGVGYTF. CDR3 nucleotides: TGTGCCAGCAGTTACGCCCGGACAGGGGTAGGCTACACCTTC.